Described below is a single TCR beta chain sequence and its context. Its matching antigen is unknown. The conserved final phenylalanine or tryptophan is absent from the CDR3, which likely points to a read error. The CDR3 has 13 residues. Germline assignment: CDR1 MDHEN and CDR2 SYDVKM. Trimming pared 5 bases from V and 4 bases from J, leaving 11 bases between. The sample is drawn from a study of molecular identifiers for immune sequencing clone quantification. TCRdb re-analysed the PCR reads in MiXCR, keeping a single row per CDR3 protein. Counted here are about half a million distinct CDR3 sequences, around 23% occurring once; the ten biggest clones make up around 0.76%. Study results and limitations: The share of molecules held by clones above 20 RNA copies was over 99% in effector cells and under 1% in naive cells.

This receptor was identified in a human donor in good health. Some libraries in this study had Jurkat cell RNA spiked in. This rearrangement joins TRBV28 to TRBJ1-1; a weak D match, TRBD1 (5 bases). The sequencing sample was made of naive CD8+ T cells from blood, with Jurkat cell RNA spiked in. Subset meaning: FACS-sorted CD8+CD4-CCR7+CD45RA+ naive T cells. This CDR3 reads CASSLSGGTEAFL. The CDR3 region has the DNA TGTGCCAGCAGTCTGAGTGGGGGCACTGAAGCTTTCCTT.